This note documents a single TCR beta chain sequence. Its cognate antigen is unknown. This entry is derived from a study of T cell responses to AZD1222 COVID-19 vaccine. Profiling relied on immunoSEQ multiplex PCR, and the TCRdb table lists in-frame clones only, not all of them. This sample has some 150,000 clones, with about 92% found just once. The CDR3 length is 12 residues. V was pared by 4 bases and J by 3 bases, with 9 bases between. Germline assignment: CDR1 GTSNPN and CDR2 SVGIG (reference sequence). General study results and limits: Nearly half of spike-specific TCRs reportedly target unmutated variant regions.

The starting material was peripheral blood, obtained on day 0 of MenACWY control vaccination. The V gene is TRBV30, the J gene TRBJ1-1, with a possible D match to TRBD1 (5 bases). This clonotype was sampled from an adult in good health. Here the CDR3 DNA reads TGTGCCTGGACCCGGGGCGACACTGAAGCTTTCTTT. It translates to CAWTRGDTEAFF.